The rows below give T cell receptor beta chains drawn from one sample of a study of breast tumors, draining lymph nodes, adjacent tissues. Each CDR3 protein is one row after TCRdb ran MiXCR on the multiplex PCR reads. The table lists around 230,000 distinct CDR3 sequences, about a third of them singletons. Sequencing was carried out using axillary lymph node tissue. These receptors were taken from a female donor with breast cancer. Some clones in this sample may be carry-over from other donors' samples. Both conserved end residues are part of each CDR3. A D gene is named only where the DNA matches it firmly. Not all rows give a size; the values are once, few, many and, for expanded clones, a class.

clone_size: many
j_call: TRBJ2-1
v_call: TRBV5-1
d_call: -
cdr3_nt: TGCGCCAGCAGCATTGGGCCCTCAAGTGAGCAGTTCTTC
cdr3_aa: CASSIGPSSEQFF

clone_size: once
j_call: TRBJ2-7
v_call: TRBV9
d_call: -
cdr3_nt: TGTGCCAGCAGCATGCAGGAGGGCGAGCAGTACTTC
cdr3_aa: CASSMQEGEQYF

clone_size: many
j_call: TRBJ1-1
v_call: TRBV24-1
d_call: -
cdr3_nt: TGTGCCACCAGTGGGGGAGGGACTGAAGCTTTCTTT
cdr3_aa: CATSGGGTEAFF

clone_size: -
j_call: TRBJ1-5
v_call: TRBV20-1
d_call: TRBD1
cdr3_nt: TGCAGTGCTAGTGACAGGGATGAGGCCTACGAGCATTTT
cdr3_aa: CSASDRDEAYEHF

clone_size: many
j_call: TRBJ2-5
v_call: TRBV3-1
d_call: -
cdr3_nt: TGTGCCAGCAGCCAAGAGATCGGGTTCGTACCTGTTTTGACCCAGTACTTC
cdr3_aa: CASSQEIGFVPVLTQYF

clone_size: many
j_call: TRBJ1-5
v_call: TRBV20-1
d_call: -
cdr3_nt: TGCAGTGTCCTAGATCACAGTTCCAATCAGCCCCAGCATTTT
cdr3_aa: CSVLDHSSNQPQHF

clone_size: -
j_call: TRBJ1-5
v_call: TRBV6-4
d_call: -
cdr3_nt: TGTGCCAGCAGTGACTCGAAGGGGCGCAATCAGCCCCAGCATTTT
cdr3_aa: CASSDSKGRNQPQHF

clone_size: many
j_call: TRBJ2-7
v_call: TRBV5-6
d_call: -
cdr3_nt: TGTGCCAGCAACCGACTCCTTATGAGCTCCTACGAGCAGTACTTC
cdr3_aa: CASNRLLMSSYEQYF

clone_size: -
j_call: TRBJ2-3
v_call: TRBV19
d_call: TRBD2
cdr3_nt: TGTGCCAGTAGTTATACCGGGACTAGCGGGAGTGATACGCAGTATTTT
cdr3_aa: CASSYTGTSGSDTQYF

clone_size: many
j_call: TRBJ1-3
v_call: TRBV2
d_call: -
cdr3_nt: TGTGCCAGCATCGTCCGGGACCGAAGCTCTGGAAACACCATATATTTT
cdr3_aa: CASIVRDRSSGNTIYF

clone_size: many
j_call: TRBJ2-7
v_call: TRBV28
d_call: TRBD2
cdr3_nt: TGTGCCAGCACCCTGGGACTAAGCTCCTACGAGCAGTACTTC
cdr3_aa: CASTLGLSSYEQYF

clone_size: many
j_call: TRBJ2-1
v_call: TRBV6-6
d_call: -
cdr3_nt: TGTGCCAGCAGTTACTCTGGGACTCAGAATGAGCAGTTCTTC
cdr3_aa: CASSYSGTQNEQFF

clone_size: many
j_call: TRBJ2-5
v_call: TRBV5-6
d_call: -
cdr3_nt: TGTGCCAGCAGCTTGGGGCGCGGACCGCAAGAGACCCAGTACTTC
cdr3_aa: CASSLGRGPQETQYF

clone_size: -
j_call: TRBJ2-5
v_call: TRBV20-1
d_call: TRBD2
cdr3_nt: TGCAGTGCTCGTCCCGGGACTAGCGGGAGCGAGACCCAGTACTTC
cdr3_aa: CSARPGTSGSETQYF

clone_size: many
j_call: TRBJ2-3
v_call: TRBV11-2
d_call: -
cdr3_nt: TGTGCCAGCAGCTTAGGTTGGGCTAACTCAGATACGCAGTATTTT
cdr3_aa: CASSLGWANSDTQYF

clone_size: many
j_call: TRBJ1-5
v_call: TRBV20-1
d_call: TRBD1
cdr3_nt: TGCAGTGCTTCCACAGGGGGCACGGGCAATCAGCCCCAGCATTTT
cdr3_aa: CSASTGGTGNQPQHF

clone_size: many
j_call: TRBJ1-6
v_call: TRBV27
d_call: TRBD1
cdr3_nt: TGTGCCAGCAGGCGACAGGGGGGGGTTTCACCCCTCCACTTT
cdr3_aa: CASRRQGGVSPLHF

clone_size: -
j_call: TRBJ1-1
v_call: TRBV5-5
d_call: -
cdr3_nt: TGTGCCAGCAGCCCTGGAAGAGGCGAATGGACTGAAGCTTTCTTT
cdr3_aa: CASSPGRGEWTEAFF

clone_size: many
j_call: TRBJ2-2
v_call: TRBV7-9
d_call: -
cdr3_nt: TGTGCCAGCAGCTCTAACAGATTTCGCACCGGGGAGCTGTTTTTT
cdr3_aa: CASSSNRFRTGELFF

clone_size: -
j_call: TRBJ2-1
v_call: TRBV30
d_call: TRBD2
cdr3_nt: TGTGCCTGGGAGGGACATAGGGCGGGAGGTTACGATGAGCAGTTCTTC
cdr3_aa: CAWEGHRAGGYDEQFF

clone_size: many
j_call: TRBJ2-7
v_call: TRBV20-1
d_call: TRBD2
cdr3_nt: TGCAGTGCTAGTGCACTAGCGGGGACCTACGAGCAGTACTTC
cdr3_aa: CSASALAGTYEQYF

clone_size: many
j_call: TRBJ2-5
v_call: TRBV7-8
d_call: TRBD2
cdr3_nt: TGTGCCAGCAGCTTAGACACTAGCGGGAATCAAGAGACCCAGTACTTC
cdr3_aa: CASSLDTSGNQETQYF

clone_size: -
j_call: TRBJ1-2
v_call: TRBV29-1
d_call: -
cdr3_nt: TGCAGCGTTGACCAGGGTGGCTACACCTTC
cdr3_aa: CSVDQGGYTF

clone_size: -
j_call: TRBJ1-5
v_call: TRBV19
d_call: -
cdr3_nt: TGTGCCAGTAGTATCTATCCAGGATCCTACGAGCAGCCCCAGCATTTT
cdr3_aa: CASSIYPGSYEQPQHF

clone_size: many
j_call: TRBJ1-6
v_call: TRBV29-1
d_call: -
cdr3_nt: TGCAGCGTAAGGTCAGCCGATAATTCACCCCTCCACTTT
cdr3_aa: CSVRSADNSPLHF

clone_size: -
j_call: TRBJ2-3
v_call: TRBV7-9
d_call: TRBD2
cdr3_nt: TGTGCCAGCAACAACCTTTTGGGACTAGCAGGCACAGATACGCAGTATTTT
cdr3_aa: CASNNLLGLAGTDTQYF

clone_size: many
j_call: TRBJ2-3
v_call: TRBV6-6
d_call: -
cdr3_nt: TGTGCCAGCGCTGCGGCTAGCGGCACAGATACGCAGTATTTT
cdr3_aa: CASAAASGTDTQYF